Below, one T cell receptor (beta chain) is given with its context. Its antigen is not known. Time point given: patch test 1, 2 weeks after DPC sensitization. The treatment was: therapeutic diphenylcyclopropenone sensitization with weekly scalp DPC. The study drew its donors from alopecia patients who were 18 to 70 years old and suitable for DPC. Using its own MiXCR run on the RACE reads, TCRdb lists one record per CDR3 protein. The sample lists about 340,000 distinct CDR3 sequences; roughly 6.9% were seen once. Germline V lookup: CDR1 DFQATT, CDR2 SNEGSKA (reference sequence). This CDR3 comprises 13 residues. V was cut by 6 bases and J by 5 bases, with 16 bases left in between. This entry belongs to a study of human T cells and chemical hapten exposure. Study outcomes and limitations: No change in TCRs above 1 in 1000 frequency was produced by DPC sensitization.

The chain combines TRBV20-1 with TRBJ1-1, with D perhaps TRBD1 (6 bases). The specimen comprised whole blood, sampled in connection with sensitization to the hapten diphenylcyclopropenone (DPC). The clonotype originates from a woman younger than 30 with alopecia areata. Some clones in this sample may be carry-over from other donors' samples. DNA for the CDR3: TGCAGTGCGGGGGGCCCCGTCCGGACTGAAGCTTTCTTT. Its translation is CSAGGPVRTEAFF.